These 6 T cell receptor beta chains share one sample of origin, sequenced in a study of blood T cell repertoires in COVID-19. Only in-frame clones appear in the TCRdb table, and some are missing; sequencing was by immunoSEQ multiplex PCR. The table includes roughly 340,000 clones, 85% to 90% detected once. Sequencing used peripheral blood. The receptors originated from a woman in her fifties or sixties with COVID-19, enrolled during active disease.

This clone was detected only once. The chain joins TRBV3-1 (or the pseudogene TRBV3-2) to TRBJ2-7; 10 bases fit TRBD1. This CDR3 has 15 residues. The ends lost 5 bases at V and 3 bases at J; junction bases unmatched: 7. Germline V lookup: CDR1 LGHDT, CDR2 YNNKEL (reference sequence). As DNA, the CDR3 is TGTGCCAGCAGCGCATGGACAGGGGGTCGCTACGAGCAGTACTTC. Encoded protein: CASSAWTGGRYEQYF.

V usage is TRBV4-1 and J usage is TRBJ1-1; D unresolved. Deletions cut 4 bases from V and 2 bases from J, with 23 bases between. CDR3 size: 18 residues. Germline lookup yields CDR1 MGHRA and CDR2 YSYEKL. CDR3 bases: TGCGCCAGCAGCCCGAGTTTTCGGGTCCTTCGATCTAACACTGAAGCTTTCTTT. This codes for CASSPSFRVLRSNTEAFF.

A note on this clone: The same CDR3 also results from other DNA sequences found in this sample. V usage is TRBV5-1 and J usage is TRBJ2-7; 10 nucleotides line up with TRBD1. The junction had 4 bases not matched to a gene; V was cut back by 0 bases and J by 7 bases. Germline V gene data show CDR1 as SGHRS and CDR2 as YFSETQ. The CDR3 spans 14 residues. CDR3 nucleotides: TGCGCCAGCAGCTTGGGGGGACAGGGGCTGGAGCAGTACTTC. This sequence encodes CASSLGGQGLEQYF.

The chain has TRBV19 and TRBJ2-3, with a tentative D call TRBD2 (5 bases). CDR1 and CDR2 from the germline V gene are LNHDA and SQIVND (reference sequence). V lost 9 bases and J 9 bases, leaving 16 bases between the germline ends. The CDR3 is made up of 12 amino acids. The CDR3 nucleotides read TGTGCCAGCTCCTTCATTTCGGGAACGCAGTATTTT. This translates into CASSFISGTQYF. The full variable domain, its missing parts supplied by reference TRBV19 and TRBJ2-3, is DGGITQSPKYLFRKEGQNVTLSCEQNLNHDAMYWYRQDPGQGLRLIYYSQIVNDFQKGDIAEGYSVSREKKESFPLTVTSAQKNPTAFYLCASSFISGTQYFGPGTRLTVL.

The chain combines TRBV3-1 (or the pseudogene TRBV3-2) with TRBJ1-2, with no clear D. V was cut by 0 bases and J by 2 bases, with 10 bases left in between. The V gene's germline CDR1 is LGHDT and CDR2 YNNKEL (reference sequence). The CDR3 is 15 amino acids. The CDR3 region is CASSQESQTNYGYTF. The CDR3 DNA follows: TGTGCCAGCAGCCAAGAATCACAGACGAACTATGGCTACACCTTC.

The chain carries TRBV6-5 and TRBJ2-7; 9 nucleotides match TRBD1. The V gene's germline CDR1 is MNHEY and CDR2 SVGAGI. CDR3 length: 15 residues. V shed 7 bases, J shed 0 bases, and the junction held 7 bases outside the gene matches. The CDR3 loop is CASIPRDRVSYEQYF. CDR3 in DNA: TGTGCCAGCATTCCACGGGACAGGGTCTCCTACGAGCAGTACTTC.